This is a list of T cell receptor beta chains from one sample in a study of identical twins. TCRdb reprocessed the 5' RACE reads with MiXCR, giving one entry per CDR3 protein. Of 1.5 million to 2 million distinct CDR3 sequences listed, about 30% were seen once; the top ten hold around 0.25%. The sample comprised cord blood. These receptor sequences come from a newborn girl in good health. The CDR3 runs from the conserved cysteine through the conserved F or W. The order of the fields is CDR3 length, clone size, V gene, CDR3 protein. Clone size appears in some rows only: once, few, many, or a class for an expanded clone.

>16|.|TRBV6-6
CASSSQWGVSTDTQYF
>15|few|TRBV11-2
CASSFITSPQETQYF
>15|.|TRBV29-1
CSVDKYGGAGNEQFF
>16|few|TRBV15
CATSSTGAEFDEKLFF
>16|.|TRBV20-1
CSARGEAGGSYNEQFF
>14|few|TRBV20-1
CSARAPGRTDTQYF
>15|few|TRBV12-3/TRBV12-4
CASSLGGEGYNEQYF
>15|few|TRBV12-3/TRBV12-4
CASTLRTGEGTEAFF
>16|.|TRBV6-2/TRBV6-3
CASSYPTGLRNQPQHF
>14|few|TRBV20-1
CSAPGQANPNIQYF
>14|once|TRBV3-1
CASSPTINTHTQYF
>16|few|TRBV9
CASSPRLAGDAYTQYF
>13|few|TRBV11-2
CASSPLGVNEQYF
>11|many|TRBV29-1
CSVEGNYGYTF
>14|few|TRBV10-3
CAIRVAGVTDTQYF
>15|.|TRBV14
CASSQESPGLSPLHF
>13|.|TRBV20-1
CSARVSGAYGYTF
>17|few|TRBV12-5
CASGLVLGREGYNEQFF
>14|.|TRBV13
CASSGGTGYNEQYF
>14|.|TRBV2
CASSDGQDERGYTF
>13|.|TRBV20-1
CSARDRGNTEALF
>13|few|TRBV27
CASPGREADTQYF